This T cell receptor (beta chain) was retrieved from a study of blood T cell repertoires in COVID-19. Study-level information: Whether acute or convalescent, the COVID-19 samples came from the United States, Italy and Spain. PBMCs, B-cell-depleted T cells, or T cells provided the cDNA or gDNA that made up the material.

Original data processing: Scientists estimated how many nucleated cells there were by amplifying reference gene primers. The protocol was immunoSEQ multiplex PCR, while the TCRdb copy is restricted to in-frame clones and leaves out a portion. V, J and clone size reflect that table, while D and trimming were determined from the DNA. The sample includes some 57,000 clones, approximately 85% of them seen just once. The sequence derives from a human donor in a cohort sampled during active COVID-19. The specimen sequenced was peripheral blood.

The CDR3 DNA reads TGTGCCAGCAGCCAAGATCTGAGGGAGCAGTACTTC. This translates into CASSQDLREQYF. The chain joins TRBV3-1 (or the pseudogene TRBV3-2) to TRBJ2-7; D not resolved. Germline V CDR1 and CDR2: LGHDT, YNNKEL (reference sequence). The CDR3 covers 12 residues. The germline V and J ends were trimmed by 0 bases and 7 bases, with 7 bases remaining between them.